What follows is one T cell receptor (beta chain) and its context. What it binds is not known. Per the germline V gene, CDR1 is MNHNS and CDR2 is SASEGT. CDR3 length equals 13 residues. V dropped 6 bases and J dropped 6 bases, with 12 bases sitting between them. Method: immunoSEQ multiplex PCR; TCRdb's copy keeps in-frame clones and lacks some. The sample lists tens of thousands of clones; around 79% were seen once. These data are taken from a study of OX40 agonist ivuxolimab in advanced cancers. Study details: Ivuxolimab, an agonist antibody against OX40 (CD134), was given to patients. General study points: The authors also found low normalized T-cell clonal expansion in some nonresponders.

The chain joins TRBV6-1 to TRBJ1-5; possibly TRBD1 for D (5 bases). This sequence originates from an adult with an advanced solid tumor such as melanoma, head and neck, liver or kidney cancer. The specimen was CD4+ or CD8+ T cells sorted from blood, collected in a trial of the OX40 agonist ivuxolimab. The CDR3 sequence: CASSGTPGQPQHF. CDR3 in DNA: TGTGCCAGCAGCGGGACCCCGGGTCAGCCCCAGCATTTT.